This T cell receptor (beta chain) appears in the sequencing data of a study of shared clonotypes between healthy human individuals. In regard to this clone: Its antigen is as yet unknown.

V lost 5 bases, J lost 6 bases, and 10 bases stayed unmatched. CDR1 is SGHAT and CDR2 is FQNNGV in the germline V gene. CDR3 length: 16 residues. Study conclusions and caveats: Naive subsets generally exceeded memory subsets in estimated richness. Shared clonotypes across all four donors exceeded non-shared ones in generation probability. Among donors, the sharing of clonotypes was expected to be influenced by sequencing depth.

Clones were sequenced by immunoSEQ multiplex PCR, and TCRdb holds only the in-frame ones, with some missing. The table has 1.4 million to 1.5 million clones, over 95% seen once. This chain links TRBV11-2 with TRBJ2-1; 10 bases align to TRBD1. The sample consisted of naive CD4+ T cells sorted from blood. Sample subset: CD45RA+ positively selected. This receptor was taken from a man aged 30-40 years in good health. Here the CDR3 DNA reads TGTGCCAGCAGCCCAAAGGGACAGGGGTATTTCAATGAGCAGTTCTTC. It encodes CASSPKGQGYFNEQFF.